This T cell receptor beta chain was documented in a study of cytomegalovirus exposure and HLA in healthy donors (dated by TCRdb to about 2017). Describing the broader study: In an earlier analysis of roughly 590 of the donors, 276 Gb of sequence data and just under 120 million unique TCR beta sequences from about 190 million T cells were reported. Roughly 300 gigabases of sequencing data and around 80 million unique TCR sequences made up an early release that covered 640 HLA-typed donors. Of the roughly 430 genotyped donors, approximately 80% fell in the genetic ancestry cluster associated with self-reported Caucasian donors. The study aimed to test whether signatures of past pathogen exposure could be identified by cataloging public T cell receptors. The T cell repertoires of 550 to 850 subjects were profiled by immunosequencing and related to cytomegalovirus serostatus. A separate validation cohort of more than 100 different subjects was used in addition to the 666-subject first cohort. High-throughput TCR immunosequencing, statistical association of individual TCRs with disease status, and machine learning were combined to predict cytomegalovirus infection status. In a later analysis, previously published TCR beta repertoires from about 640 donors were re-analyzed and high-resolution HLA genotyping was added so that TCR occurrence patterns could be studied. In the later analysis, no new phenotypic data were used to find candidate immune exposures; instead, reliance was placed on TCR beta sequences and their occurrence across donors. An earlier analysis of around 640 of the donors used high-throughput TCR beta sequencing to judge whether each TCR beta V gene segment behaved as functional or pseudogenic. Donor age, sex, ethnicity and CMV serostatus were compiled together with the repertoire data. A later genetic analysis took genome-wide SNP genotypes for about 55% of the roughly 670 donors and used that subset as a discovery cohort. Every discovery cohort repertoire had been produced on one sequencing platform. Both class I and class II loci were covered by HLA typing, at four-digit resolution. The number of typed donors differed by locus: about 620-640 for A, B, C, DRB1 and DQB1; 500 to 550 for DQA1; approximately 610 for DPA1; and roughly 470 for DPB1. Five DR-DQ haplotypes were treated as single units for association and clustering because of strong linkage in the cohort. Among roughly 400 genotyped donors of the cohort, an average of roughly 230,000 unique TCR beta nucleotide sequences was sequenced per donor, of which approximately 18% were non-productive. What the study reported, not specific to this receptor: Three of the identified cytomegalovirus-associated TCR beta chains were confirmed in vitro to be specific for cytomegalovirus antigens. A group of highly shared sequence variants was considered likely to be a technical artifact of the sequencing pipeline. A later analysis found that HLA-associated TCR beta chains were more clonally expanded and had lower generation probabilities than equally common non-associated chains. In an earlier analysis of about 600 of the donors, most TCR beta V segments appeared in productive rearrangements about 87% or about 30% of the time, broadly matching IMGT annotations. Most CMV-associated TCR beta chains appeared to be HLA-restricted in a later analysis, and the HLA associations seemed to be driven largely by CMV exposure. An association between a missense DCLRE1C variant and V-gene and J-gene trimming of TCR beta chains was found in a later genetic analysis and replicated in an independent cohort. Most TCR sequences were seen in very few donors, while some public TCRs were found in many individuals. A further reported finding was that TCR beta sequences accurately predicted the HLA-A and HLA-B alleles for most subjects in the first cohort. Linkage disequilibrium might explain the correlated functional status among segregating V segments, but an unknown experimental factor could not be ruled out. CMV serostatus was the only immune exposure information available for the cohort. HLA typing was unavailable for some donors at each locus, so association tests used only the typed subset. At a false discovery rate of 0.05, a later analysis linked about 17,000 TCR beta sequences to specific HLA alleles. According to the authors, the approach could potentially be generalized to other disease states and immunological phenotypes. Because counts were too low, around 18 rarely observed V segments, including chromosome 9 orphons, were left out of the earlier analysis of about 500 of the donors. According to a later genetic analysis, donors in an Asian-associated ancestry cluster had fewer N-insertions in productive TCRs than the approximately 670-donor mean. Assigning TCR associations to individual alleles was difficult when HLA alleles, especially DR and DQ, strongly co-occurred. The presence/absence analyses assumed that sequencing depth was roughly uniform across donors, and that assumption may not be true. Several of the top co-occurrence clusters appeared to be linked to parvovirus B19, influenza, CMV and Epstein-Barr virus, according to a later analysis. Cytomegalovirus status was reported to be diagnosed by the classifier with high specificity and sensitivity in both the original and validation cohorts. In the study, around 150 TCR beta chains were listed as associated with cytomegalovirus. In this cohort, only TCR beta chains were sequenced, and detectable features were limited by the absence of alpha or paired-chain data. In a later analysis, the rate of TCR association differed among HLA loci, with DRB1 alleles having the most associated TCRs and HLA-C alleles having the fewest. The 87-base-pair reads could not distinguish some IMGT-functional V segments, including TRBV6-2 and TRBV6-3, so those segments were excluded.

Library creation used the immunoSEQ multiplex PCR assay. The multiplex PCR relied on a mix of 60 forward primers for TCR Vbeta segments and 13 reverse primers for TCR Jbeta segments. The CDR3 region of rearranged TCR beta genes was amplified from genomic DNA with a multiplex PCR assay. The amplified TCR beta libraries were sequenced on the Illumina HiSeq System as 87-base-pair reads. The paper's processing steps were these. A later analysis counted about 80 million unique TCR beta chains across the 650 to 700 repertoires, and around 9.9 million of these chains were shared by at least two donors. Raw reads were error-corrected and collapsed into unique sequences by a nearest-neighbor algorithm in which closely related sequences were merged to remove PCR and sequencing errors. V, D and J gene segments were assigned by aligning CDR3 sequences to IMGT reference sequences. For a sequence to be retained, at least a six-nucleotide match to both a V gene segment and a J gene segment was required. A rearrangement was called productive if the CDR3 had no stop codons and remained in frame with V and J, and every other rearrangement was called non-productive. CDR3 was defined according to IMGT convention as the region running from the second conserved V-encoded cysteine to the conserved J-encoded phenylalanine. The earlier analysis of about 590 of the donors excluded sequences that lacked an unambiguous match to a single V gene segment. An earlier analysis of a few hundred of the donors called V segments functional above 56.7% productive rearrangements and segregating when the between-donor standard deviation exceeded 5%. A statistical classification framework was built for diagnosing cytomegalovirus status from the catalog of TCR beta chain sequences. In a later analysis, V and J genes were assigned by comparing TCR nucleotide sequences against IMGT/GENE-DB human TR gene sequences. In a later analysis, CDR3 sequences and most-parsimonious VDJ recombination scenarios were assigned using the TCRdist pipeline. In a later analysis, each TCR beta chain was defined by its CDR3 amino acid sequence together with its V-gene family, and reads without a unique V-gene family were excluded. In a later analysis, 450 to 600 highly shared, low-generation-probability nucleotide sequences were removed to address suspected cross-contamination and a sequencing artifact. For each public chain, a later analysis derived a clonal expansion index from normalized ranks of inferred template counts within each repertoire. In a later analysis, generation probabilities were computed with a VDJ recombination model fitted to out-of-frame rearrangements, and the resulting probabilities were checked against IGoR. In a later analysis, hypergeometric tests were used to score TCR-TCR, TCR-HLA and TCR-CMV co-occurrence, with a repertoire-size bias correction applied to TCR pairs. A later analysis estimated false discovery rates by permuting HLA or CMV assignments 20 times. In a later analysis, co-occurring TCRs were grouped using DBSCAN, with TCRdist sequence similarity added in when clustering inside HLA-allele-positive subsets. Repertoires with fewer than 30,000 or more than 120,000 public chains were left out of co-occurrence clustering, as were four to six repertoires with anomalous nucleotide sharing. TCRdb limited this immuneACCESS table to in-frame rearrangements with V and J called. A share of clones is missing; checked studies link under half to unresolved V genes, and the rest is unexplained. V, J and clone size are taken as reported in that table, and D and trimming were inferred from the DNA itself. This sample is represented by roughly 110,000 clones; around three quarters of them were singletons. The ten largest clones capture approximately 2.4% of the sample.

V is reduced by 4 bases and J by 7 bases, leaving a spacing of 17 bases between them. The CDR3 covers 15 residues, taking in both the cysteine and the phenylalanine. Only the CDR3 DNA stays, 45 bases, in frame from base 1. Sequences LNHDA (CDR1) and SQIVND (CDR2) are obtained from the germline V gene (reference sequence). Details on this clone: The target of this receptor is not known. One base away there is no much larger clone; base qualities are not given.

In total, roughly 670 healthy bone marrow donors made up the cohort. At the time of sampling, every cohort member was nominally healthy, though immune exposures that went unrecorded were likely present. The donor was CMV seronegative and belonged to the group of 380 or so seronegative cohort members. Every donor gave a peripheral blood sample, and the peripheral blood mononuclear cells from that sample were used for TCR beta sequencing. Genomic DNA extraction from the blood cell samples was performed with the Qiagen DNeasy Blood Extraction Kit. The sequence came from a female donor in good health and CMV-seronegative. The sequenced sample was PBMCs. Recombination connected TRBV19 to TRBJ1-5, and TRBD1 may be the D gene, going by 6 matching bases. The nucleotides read TGTGCCAGTAGTACCCCATGGTCCCAGGGGCAGCCCCAGCATTTT. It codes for CASSTPWSQGQPQHF.